This T cell receptor beta chain was documented in a study of early T cells in non-severe SARS-CoV-2 infection. Study at large: Whole-blood bulk RNA, unsorted, was sequenced, and chains were unpaired.

CDR3 size: 15 residues. V was clipped by 3 bases and J by 7 bases, with 13 bases between them. General observations from the study: Private and CD4 specificities were missed by VDJdb matching, skewed to anti-spike CD8.

The table lists this clonotype with many counts. Its antigen is still unknown. Each single cDNA molecule received a unique molecular identifier. Using its own MiXCR run on the 5' RACE reads, TCRdb lists one record per CDR3 protein. The sample yields roughly 57,000 distinct CDR3 sequences, 9.5% to 15% seen once. The TCR was taken from an adult who was a healthcare worker with PCR-confirmed SARS-CoV-2 infection or an uninfected control (not recorded which). The chain couples TRBV12-3 or TRBV12-4 to TRBJ1-6; D is perhaps TRBD1 (6 bases). Input material: whole blood. The CDR3 nucleotides are TGTGCCAGCAGTTTTGCGCCTGGACAGAATTCACCCCTCCACTTT. It encodes CASSFAPGQNSPLHF.